This T cell receptor (beta chain) was profiled in a study of T cell responses to AZD1222 COVID-19 vaccine. The repertoire was sequenced with immunoSEQ multiplex PCR; TCRdb's copy has only in-frame clones and lacks some. The sample contains 200,000 or so clones, approximately 95% of which appear only once. V lost 10 bases and J 8 bases, leaving 15 bases between the germline ends. The length of the CDR3 is 12 residues. This chain connects TRBV5-3 to TRBJ1-4; unclear D gene. Being an ORF, TRBV5-3 has a function that is uncertain. This TCR was recovered from an adult who received the AZD1222 COVID-19 vaccine. This sample comprised peripheral blood, obtained 28 days after the second AZD1222 dose. CDR3 in amino acids: CAGKGGNEKLFF. The CDR3 nucleotides read TGTGCCGGGAAGGGCGGGAACGAAAAACTGTTTTTT.